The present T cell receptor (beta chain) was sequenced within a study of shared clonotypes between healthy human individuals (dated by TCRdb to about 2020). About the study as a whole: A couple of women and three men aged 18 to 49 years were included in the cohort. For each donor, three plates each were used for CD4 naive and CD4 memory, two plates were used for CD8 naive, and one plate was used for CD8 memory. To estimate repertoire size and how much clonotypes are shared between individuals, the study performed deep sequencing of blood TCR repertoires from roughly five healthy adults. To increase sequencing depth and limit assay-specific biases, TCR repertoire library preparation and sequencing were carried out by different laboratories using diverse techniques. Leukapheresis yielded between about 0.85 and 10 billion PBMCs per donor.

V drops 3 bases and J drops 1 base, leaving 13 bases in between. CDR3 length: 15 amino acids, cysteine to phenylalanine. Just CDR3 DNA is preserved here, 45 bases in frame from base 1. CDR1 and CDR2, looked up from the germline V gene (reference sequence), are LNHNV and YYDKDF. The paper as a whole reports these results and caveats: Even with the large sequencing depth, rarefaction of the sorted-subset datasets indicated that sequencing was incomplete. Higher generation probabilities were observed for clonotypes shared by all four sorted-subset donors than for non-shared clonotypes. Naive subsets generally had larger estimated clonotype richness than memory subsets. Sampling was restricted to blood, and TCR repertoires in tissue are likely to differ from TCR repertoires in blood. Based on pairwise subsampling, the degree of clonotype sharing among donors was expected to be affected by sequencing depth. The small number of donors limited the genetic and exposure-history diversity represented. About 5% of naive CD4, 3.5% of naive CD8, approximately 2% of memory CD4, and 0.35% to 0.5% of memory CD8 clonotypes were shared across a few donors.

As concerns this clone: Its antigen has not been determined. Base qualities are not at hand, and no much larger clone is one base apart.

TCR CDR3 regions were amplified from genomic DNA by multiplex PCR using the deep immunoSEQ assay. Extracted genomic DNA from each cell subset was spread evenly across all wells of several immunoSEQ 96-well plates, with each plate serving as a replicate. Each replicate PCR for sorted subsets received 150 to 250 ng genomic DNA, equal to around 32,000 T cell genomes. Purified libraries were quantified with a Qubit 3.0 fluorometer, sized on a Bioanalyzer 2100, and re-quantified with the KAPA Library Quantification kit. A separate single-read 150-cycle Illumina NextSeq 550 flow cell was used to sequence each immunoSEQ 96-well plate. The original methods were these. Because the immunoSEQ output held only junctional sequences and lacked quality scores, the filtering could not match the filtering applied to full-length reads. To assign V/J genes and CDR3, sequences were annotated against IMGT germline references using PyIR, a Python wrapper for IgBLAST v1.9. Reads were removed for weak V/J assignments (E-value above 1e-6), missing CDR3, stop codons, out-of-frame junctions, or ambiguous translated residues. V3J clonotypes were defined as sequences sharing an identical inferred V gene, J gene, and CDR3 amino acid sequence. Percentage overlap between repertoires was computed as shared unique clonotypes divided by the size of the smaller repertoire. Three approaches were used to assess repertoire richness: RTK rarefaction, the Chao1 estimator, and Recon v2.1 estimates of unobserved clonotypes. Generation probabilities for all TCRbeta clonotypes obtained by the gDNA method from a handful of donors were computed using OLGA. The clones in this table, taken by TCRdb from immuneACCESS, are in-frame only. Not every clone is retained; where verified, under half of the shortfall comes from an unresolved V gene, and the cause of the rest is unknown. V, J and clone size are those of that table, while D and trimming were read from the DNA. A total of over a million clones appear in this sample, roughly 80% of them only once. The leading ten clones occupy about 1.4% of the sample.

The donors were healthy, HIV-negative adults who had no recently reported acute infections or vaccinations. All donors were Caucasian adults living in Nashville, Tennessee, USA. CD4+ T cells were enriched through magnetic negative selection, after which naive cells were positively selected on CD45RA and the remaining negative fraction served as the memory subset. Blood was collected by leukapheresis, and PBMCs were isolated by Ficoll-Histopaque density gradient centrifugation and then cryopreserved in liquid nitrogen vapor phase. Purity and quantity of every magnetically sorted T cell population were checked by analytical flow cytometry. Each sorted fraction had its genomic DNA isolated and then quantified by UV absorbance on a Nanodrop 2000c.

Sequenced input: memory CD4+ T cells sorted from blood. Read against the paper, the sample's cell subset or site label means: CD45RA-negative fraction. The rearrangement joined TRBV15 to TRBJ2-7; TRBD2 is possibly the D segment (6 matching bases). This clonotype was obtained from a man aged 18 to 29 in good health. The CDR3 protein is CATSRGGRESYEQYF. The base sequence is TGTGCCACCAGCAGGGGGGGAAGGGAATCCTACGAGCAGTACTTC.